This entry is about one T cell receptor beta chain. No cognate antigen has been identified for it. The CDR3 has 14 amino acids, counting the end cysteine and phenylalanine. Left in the record is the CDR3 DNA by itself, 42 bases read in frame from the first base. As encoded in the germline V gene (reference sequence), CDR1 is MNHEY while CDR2 is SMNVEV. Trimmed from V: 7 bases; trimmed from J: 8 bases; junction bases lacking a gene match: 10. This entry comes from a study of cytomegalovirus exposure and HLA in healthy donors (dated by TCRdb to 2016 to 2017). About the study as a whole: In an earlier analysis of several hundred of the donors, roughly 300 Gb of sequence data and 95 million to 130 million unique TCR beta sequences from roughly 190 million T cells were reported. Typing coverage differed by locus: A, B, C, DRB1 and DQB1 were typed in roughly 620-630 donors, DQA1 in about 500, DPA1 in 600 to 610, and DPB1 in 450 to 480. An earlier analysis of fewer than 750 of the donors used high-throughput TCR beta sequencing to judge whether each TCR beta V gene segment behaved as functional or pseudogenic. To predict cytomegalovirus infection status, the study combined high-throughput TCR immunosequencing, statistical association of individual TCRs with disease status, and machine learning. Across 398 genotyped donors of the cohort, an average of about 220,000 unique TCR beta nucleotide sequences per donor were sequenced, and approximately 17% of those sequences were non-productive. A later analysis re-analyzed previously published TCR beta repertoires from 660 or so donors and added high-resolution HLA genotyping to study TCR occurrence patterns. Because of strong linkage in the cohort, five DR-DQ haplotypes were treated as single units for association and clustering. About 300 gigabases of sequencing data and 70 million to 85 million unique TCR sequences were included in an early release covering roughly 600 HLA-typed donors. All discovery cohort repertoires had been generated on a single sequencing platform. Genome-wide SNP genotypes for about 65% of the 666 donors were used in a later genetic analysis, which treated that subset as a discovery cohort. Both class I and class II loci were covered by HLA typing, at four-digit resolution. Of the 300 to 400 genotyped donors, roughly 85% fell in the genetic ancestry cluster associated with self-reported Caucasian donors. The study aimed to test whether signatures of past pathogen exposure could be identified by cataloging public T cell receptors. A separate validation cohort of about 110 different subjects was used in addition to the roughly 670-subject first cohort. The study used immunosequencing to profile the T cell repertoires of 600 to 850 subjects and linked those repertoires to cytomegalovirus serostatus. Donor age, sex, ethnicity and CMV serostatus were collected together with the repertoire data. Rather than drawing on any new phenotypic data, the later analysis identified candidate immune exposures from TCR beta sequences and the way those sequences occurred across donors. General conclusions and limits of the study: Specific HLA alleles were associated with 15,000 to 20,000 TCR beta sequences at a false discovery rate of 0.05 in a later analysis. A later genetic analysis reported fewer N-insertions in productive TCRs among donors in an Asian-associated ancestry cluster than the roughly 620-donor mean. Because counts were too low, 15 to 20 rarely observed V segments, including chromosome 9 orphons, were left out of the earlier analysis of several hundred of the donors. Only TCR beta chains were sequenced in this cohort, and the absence of alpha or paired-chain data limited detectable features. Three of the identified cytomegalovirus-associated TCR beta chains were confirmed in vitro to be specific for cytomegalovirus antigens. A cluster of highly shared sequence variants was judged likely to represent a technical artifact of the sequencing pipeline. Most CMV-associated TCR beta chains appeared to be HLA-restricted in a later analysis, and the HLA associations seemed to be driven largely by CMV exposure. The only immune exposure information available for the cohort was CMV serostatus. The authors suggested that the approach could potentially be extended to other disease states and immunological phenotypes. According to a later analysis, TCR association rates differed among HLA loci, with DRB1 alleles showing the most associated TCRs and HLA-C alleles showing the fewest. Most TCR sequences were observed very rarely across donors, whereas some public TCRs were present in many individuals. Some IMGT-functional V segments, including TRBV6-2 and TRBV6-3, could not be distinguished by the 87-base-pair reads and were therefore excluded. Roughly uniform sequencing depth across donors was assumed in presence/absence analyses, although this assumption may not hold. Broadly in line with IMGT annotations, most TCR beta V segments showed up in productive rearrangements about 87% or about 30% of the time in an earlier analysis of a few hundred of the donors. When HLA alleles, especially DR and DQ, strongly co-occurred, TCR associations were difficult to assign to individual alleles. The classifier was reported to diagnose cytomegalovirus status with high specificity and sensitivity in both the original and validation cohorts. A total of around 150 TCR beta chains were listed by the study as associated with cytomegalovirus. A later analysis reported that several top co-occurrence clusters appeared linked to parvovirus B19, influenza, CMV and Epstein-Barr virus. Linkage disequilibrium might explain the correlated functional status among segregating V segments, but an unknown experimental factor could not be excluded. HLA typing was unavailable for some donors at each locus, so association tests used only the typed subset. In a later genetic analysis, a missense DCLRE1C variant was associated with V-gene and J-gene trimming of TCR beta chains, and the association was replicated in an independent cohort. A further reported finding was that TCR beta sequences accurately predicted the HLA-A and HLA-B alleles for most subjects in the first cohort. A later analysis found that HLA-associated TCR beta chains were more clonally expanded and had lower generation probabilities than equally common non-associated chains.

In total, just over 650 healthy bone marrow donors made up the cohort. All cohort members were sampled while nominally healthy, although unrecorded immune exposures were likely present. The donor tested CMV seronegative, placing the donor among the 352 seronegative members of the cohort. A peripheral blood sample was collected from each donor, and TCR beta sequencing was performed on peripheral blood mononuclear cells. The Qiagen DNeasy Blood Extraction Kit was used to extract genomic DNA from the blood cell samples. Libraries were constructed by the immunoSEQ multiplex PCR assay. For the multiplex PCR, a mixture combining 60 forward primers for TCR Vbeta segments and 13 reverse primers for TCR Jbeta segments was used. The CDR3 region of rearranged TCR beta genes was amplified from genomic DNA with a multiplex PCR assay. Amplified TCR beta libraries were sequenced as 87-base-pair reads on the Illumina HiSeq System. Processing in the source paper ran as follows. Across the 670 or so repertoires, a later analysis counted roughly 77 million unique TCR beta chains, 8.5 million to 12 million of which were shared by at least two donors. Raw reads were error-corrected and collapsed into unique sequences by a nearest-neighbor algorithm in which closely related sequences were merged to remove PCR and sequencing errors. CDR3 sequences were aligned to IMGT reference sequences to assign V, D and J gene segments. Each retained sequence needed at least a six-nucleotide match to both a V gene segment and a J gene segment. A rearrangement was called productive if the CDR3 had no stop codons and remained in frame with V and J, and every other rearrangement was called non-productive. Following IMGT convention, CDR3 was defined as the stretch from the second conserved V-encoded cysteine to the conserved J-encoded phenylalanine. In an earlier analysis of just under 600 of the donors, sequences lacking an unambiguous match to a single V gene segment were excluded. An earlier analysis of 587 of the donors called V segments functional above 56.7% productive rearrangements and segregating when the between-donor standard deviation exceeded 5%. A statistical classification framework was built to diagnose cytomegalovirus status from the catalog of TCR beta chain sequences. In a later analysis, TCR nucleotide sequences were compared against IMGT/GENE-DB human TR gene sequences so that V and J genes could be assigned. The TCRdist pipeline was used in a later analysis to assign CDR3 sequences and most-parsimonious VDJ recombination scenarios. A later analysis defined each TCR beta chain by its CDR3 amino acid sequence plus V-gene family, and excluded reads lacking a unique V-gene family. In a later analysis, around 650 highly shared, low-generation-probability nucleotide sequences were removed to address suspected cross-contamination and a sequencing artifact. In a later analysis, a clonal expansion index for each public chain was calculated from normalized within-repertoire ranks of inferred template counts. Generation probabilities in a later analysis came from a VDJ recombination model fitted to out-of-frame rearrangements, and those results were checked against IGoR. Hypergeometric tests were used in a later analysis to score TCR-TCR, TCR-HLA and TCR-CMV co-occurrence, with a repertoire-size bias correction applied to the TCR pairs. To estimate false discovery rates, a later analysis permuted the HLA or CMV assignments 20 times. In a later analysis, co-occurring TCRs were grouped with DBSCAN, and TCRdist sequence similarity was added when clustering was performed within HLA-allele-positive subsets. For co-occurrence clustering, repertoires with fewer than 30,000 or more than 120,000 public chains were excluded, along with 4 to 6 repertoires with anomalous nucleotide sharing. This immuneACCESS table, as held by TCRdb, lists in-frame sequences with V and J called but not all clones. Of the missing ones, under half trace to an unresolved V gene in checked studies; the others have no known cause. Clone size and the V and J calls come from that table; the DNA yielded D and trimming. The sample's clone listing holds around 130,000 clones. Approximately 1.5% of the sample is in the top ten clones.

The sequence is built from TRBV27 and TRBJ1-2; 10 nucleotides in the junction match TRBD1. The sample taken for sequencing was PBMCs. This receptor was taken from a woman aged 40 to 49 in good health and CMV-seronegative. The DNA sequence reads TGTGCCAGCACCCAATTGGGGGACAGGGGAGGCTACACCTTC. Its translation is CASTQLGDRGGYTF.